Listed below are T cell receptor beta chains from one sample, sequenced in a study of early T cells in non-severe SARS-CoV-2 infection. TCRdb reanalysed the 5' RACE reads using MiXCR and keeps one entry per CDR3 protein. The data show 100,000 to 130,000 distinct CDR3 sequences, with 12% seen just once and 3% to 3.5% held by the top ten. Sequencing input: whole blood. The receptors stem from an adult who was a healthcare worker with PCR-confirmed SARS-CoV-2 infection or an uninfected control (not recorded which). The CDR3 runs from the conserved cysteine through the conserved F or W. Each record gives: D gene, J gene, V gene, clone size, CDR3 DNA, CDR3 protein. D genes are given only for firm matches. Part of the rows lack a size; the others show once, few, many or a class for expanded clones.

D gene: NA; J gene: TRBJ2-1; V gene: TRBV10-2; clone size: NA; CDR3 DNA: TGCGCCAGCAGGGCTAGCCCTTACAATGAGCAGTTCTTC; CDR3 protein: CASRASPYNEQFF
D gene: TRBD1; J gene: TRBJ1-1; V gene: TRBV5-1; clone size: few; CDR3 DNA: TGCGCCAGCAGCTTCGTACAGGGGAGGAACACTGAAGCTTTCTTT; CDR3 protein: CASSFVQGRNTEAFF
D gene: TRBD1; J gene: TRBJ1-5; V gene: TRBV30; clone size: few; CDR3 DNA: TGTGCCTGGAGTACAGGGGGCAAGACGGAGCCCCAGCATTTT; CDR3 protein: CAWSTGGKTEPQHF
D gene: NA; J gene: TRBJ2-1; V gene: TRBV29-1; clone size: NA; CDR3 DNA: TGCAGCGTCCCGGGACAATTCTACAATGAGCAGTTCTTC; CDR3 protein: CSVPGQFYNEQFF
D gene: NA; J gene: TRBJ2-7; V gene: TRBV6-7; clone size: NA; CDR3 DNA: TGTGCCAGCAGTTACCTAGTGCTACCCCAACTTTACGAGCAGTACTTC; CDR3 protein: CASSYLVLPQLYEQYF
D gene: NA; J gene: TRBJ2-2; V gene: TRBV7-6; clone size: once; CDR3 DNA: TGTGCCAGCAGCTTAGGACCCGGCGCCGGGGAGCTGTTTTTT; CDR3 protein: CASSLGPGAGELFF
D gene: NA; J gene: TRBJ2-4; V gene: TRBV12-3/TRBV12-4; clone size: few; CDR3 DNA: TGTGCCACCCGGGAGTTAGCCAAAAACATTCAGTACTTC; CDR3 protein: CATRELAKNIQYF
D gene: TRBD2; J gene: TRBJ2-3; V gene: TRBV10-1; clone size: NA; CDR3 DNA: TGCGCCAGCAGTCGGACTAGCGGTAGCACAGATACGCAGTATTTT; CDR3 protein: CASSRTSGSTDTQYF
D gene: NA; J gene: TRBJ2-4; V gene: TRBV11-2; clone size: NA; CDR3 DNA: TGTGCCAGCAGCTCACCCGGAATCTTCCGGAACATTCAGTACTTC; CDR3 protein: CASSSPGIFRNIQYF
D gene: NA; J gene: TRBJ1-4; V gene: TRBV20-1; clone size: few; CDR3 DNA: TGCAGTGCTAGAGCCGCAACTAATGAAAAACTGTTTTTT; CDR3 protein: CSARAATNEKLFF
D gene: NA; J gene: TRBJ1-4; V gene: TRBV3-1; clone size: many; CDR3 DNA: TGTGCCAGCAGCCCCCCCGGGGGCTACAATAGCGAAAAACTGTTTTTT; CDR3 protein: CASSPPGGYNSEKLFF
D gene: TRBD1; J gene: TRBJ1-5; V gene: TRBV5-1; clone size: many; CDR3 DNA: TGCGCCAGCAGCTTGGCACAGGGGCCAGGACAGCCCCAGCATTTT; CDR3 protein: CASSLAQGPGQPQHF
D gene: NA; J gene: TRBJ1-5; V gene: TRBV6-6; clone size: many; CDR3 DNA: TGTGCCAGCAGCTCCTCAGGGCCCCAGCATTTT; CDR3 protein: CASSSSGPQHF
D gene: NA; J gene: TRBJ1-4; V gene: TRBV30; clone size: few; CDR3 DNA: TGTGCCTGGAGTTTTAAGGAAAAACTGTTTTTT; CDR3 protein: CAWSFKEKLFF
D gene: NA; J gene: TRBJ2-7; V gene: TRBV5-1; clone size: few; CDR3 DNA: TGCGCCAGCAGCTTGGAGCACGAGCAGTACTTC; CDR3 protein: CASSLEHEQYF
D gene: NA; J gene: TRBJ2-7; V gene: TRBV6-1; clone size: many; CDR3 DNA: TGTGCCAGCAGGAAAAGCGTATCCAGCTCCTACGAGCAGTACTTC; CDR3 protein: CASRKSVSSSYEQYF
D gene: NA; J gene: TRBJ1-2; V gene: TRBV29-1; clone size: NA; CDR3 DNA: TGCAGCGTTGAACCAGGGGCAGGCTATGGCTACACCTTC; CDR3 protein: CSVEPGAGYGYTF
D gene: TRBD2; J gene: TRBJ2-1; V gene: TRBV7-2; clone size: NA; CDR3 DNA: TGTGCCAGCAGCTTAGAGATGGCGGGAGGTCTGCCCTACAATGAGCAGTTCTTC; CDR3 protein: CASSLEMAGGLPYNEQFF
D gene: NA; J gene: TRBJ1-2; V gene: TRBV6-1; clone size: NA; CDR3 DNA: TGTGCCAGCTGTCCCGGGACACTTAACTATGGCTACACCTTC; CDR3 protein: CASCPGTLNYGYTF
D gene: NA; J gene: TRBJ2-7; V gene: TRBV12-3/TRBV12-4; clone size: once; CDR3 DNA: TGTGCCAGCAGTCCAACACTAGCCTCCTACGAGCAGTACTTC; CDR3 protein: CASSPTLASYEQYF
D gene: NA; J gene: TRBJ1-2; V gene: TRBV28; clone size: NA; CDR3 DNA: TGTGCCAGCAGCCTCCGGGCCCTCTATGGCTACACCTTC; CDR3 protein: CASSLRALYGYTF
D gene: NA; J gene: TRBJ2-7; V gene: TRBV12-3/TRBV12-4; clone size: NA; CDR3 DNA: TGTGCCAGCAGTTTGGGCAGCCCTAACTACGAGCAGTACTTC; CDR3 protein: CASSLGSPNYEQYF
D gene: NA; J gene: TRBJ2-1; V gene: TRBV9; clone size: NA; CDR3 DNA: TGTGCCAGCAGCGTATGGCAATCCTACAATGAGCAGTTCTTC; CDR3 protein: CASSVWQSYNEQFF
D gene: NA; J gene: TRBJ2-7; V gene: TRBV29-1; clone size: few; CDR3 DNA: TGCAGCGTTGCCTCATACGATCCCCACGAGCAGTACTTC; CDR3 protein: CSVASYDPHEQYF
D gene: TRBD2; J gene: TRBJ2-3; V gene: TRBV20-1; clone size: NA; CDR3 DNA: TGCAGTGCCATAGGGGCCCCTAGCGGGAAGGAAGATACGCAGTATTTT; CDR3 protein: CSAIGAPSGKEDTQYF
D gene: TRBD2; J gene: TRBJ2-5; V gene: TRBV29-1; clone size: NA; CDR3 DNA: TGCAGCGTTGAATGGGTTACTAGCGGGAGCGGAAAAGAGACCCAGTACTTC; CDR3 protein: CSVEWVTSGSGKETQYF
D gene: TRBD2; J gene: TRBJ2-1; V gene: TRBV5-5; clone size: few; CDR3 DNA: TGTGCCAGCAGCCCCCGACTAGCGGGAGAAGATGAGCAGTTCTTC; CDR3 protein: CASSPRLAGEDEQFF
D gene: NA; J gene: TRBJ2-7; V gene: TRBV12-5; clone size: NA; CDR3 DNA: TGTGCTAGTGGGTGGGAGTTCGGCGAGCAGTACTTC; CDR3 protein: CASGWEFGEQYF
D gene: NA; J gene: TRBJ2-4; V gene: TRBV11-2; clone size: NA; CDR3 DNA: TGTGCCAGCAGCCCCCCTGGGGGGCTGGGGAACATTCAGTACTTC; CDR3 protein: CASSPPGGLGNIQYF
D gene: NA; J gene: TRBJ2-3; V gene: TRBV20-1; clone size: NA; CDR3 DNA: TGCAGTGCTTGGGCCCCGGGCGCAGATACGCAGTATTTT; CDR3 protein: CSAWAPGADTQYF
D gene: NA; J gene: TRBJ2-1; V gene: TRBV15; clone size: many; CDR3 DNA: TGTGCCACCAGCAGAGATGTAACTGTTTCCTACAATGAGCAGTTCTTC; CDR3 protein: CATSRDVTVSYNEQFF
D gene: NA; J gene: TRBJ1-2; V gene: TRBV3-1; clone size: many; CDR3 DNA: TGTGCCAGCAGCCAAGTTCCGGGTTCTGTCGGCTACACCTTC; CDR3 protein: CASSQVPGSVGYTF
D gene: NA; J gene: TRBJ2-7; V gene: TRBV5-6; clone size: NA; CDR3 DNA: TGTGCCAGCAGCTTGGAAAGGTTCAACCTAAGTCCGAACGAGCAGTACTTC; CDR3 protein: CASSLERFNLSPNEQYF
D gene: NA; J gene: TRBJ2-1; V gene: TRBV12-3/TRBV12-4; clone size: NA; CDR3 DNA: TGTGCCAGCGGTGACTTAAAGGGGAAGAATGAGCAGTTCTTC; CDR3 protein: CASGDLKGKNEQFF
D gene: NA; J gene: TRBJ1-4; V gene: TRBV18; clone size: NA; CDR3 DNA: TGTGCCAGCTCACTGCCCGGGACGGGGAATGAAAAACTGTTTTTT; CDR3 protein: CASSLPGTGNEKLFF
D gene: NA; J gene: TRBJ1-1; V gene: TRBV5-1; clone size: few; CDR3 DNA: TGCGCCAGCAGCTTGGATCCCACCCCGGGTGAAGCTTTCTTT; CDR3 protein: CASSLDPTPGEAFF
D gene: TRBD1; J gene: TRBJ1-1; V gene: TRBV2; clone size: few; CDR3 DNA: TGTGCCAGCAACGAAGAGACAGGGGGGACTGAAGCTTTCTTT; CDR3 protein: CASNEETGGTEAFF
D gene: NA; J gene: TRBJ2-6; V gene: TRBV7-3; clone size: many; CDR3 DNA: TGTGCCAGCAGCTTCCCCAGGGAATCTGGGGCCAACGTCCTGACTTTC; CDR3 protein: CASSFPRESGANVLTF
D gene: NA; J gene: TRBJ1-2; V gene: TRBV20-1; clone size: many; CDR3 DNA: TGCAGTGCCGCATTATACTCCTATGGCTACACCTTC; CDR3 protein: CSAALYSYGYTF
D gene: NA; J gene: TRBJ1-2; V gene: TRBV29-1; clone size: NA; CDR3 DNA: TGCAGCGTTGCGCGGACGAACTATGGCTACACCTTC; CDR3 protein: CSVARTNYGYTF
D gene: NA; J gene: TRBJ2-7; V gene: TRBV7-2; clone size: few; CDR3 DNA: TGTGCCAGCAGCTTAGGGGGGGCTAGGCGCGAGCAGTACTTC; CDR3 protein: CASSLGGARREQYF
D gene: NA; J gene: TRBJ1-2; V gene: TRBV10-3; clone size: many; CDR3 DNA: TGTGCCATCAGGTCGGACGGATATGGCTACACCTTC; CDR3 protein: CAIRSDGYGYTF
D gene: NA; J gene: TRBJ2-1; V gene: TRBV9; clone size: NA; CDR3 DNA: TGTGCCAGCAGCGATCGTACAAATGAGCAGTTCTTC; CDR3 protein: CASSDRTNEQFF
D gene: TRBD1; J gene: TRBJ1-2; V gene: TRBV3-1; clone size: NA; CDR3 DNA: TGTGCCAGCAGCCAAGGGCTCGGGACAGCCGAAATCTATGGCTACACCTTC; CDR3 protein: CASSQGLGTAEIYGYTF
D gene: NA; J gene: TRBJ1-5; V gene: TRBV24-1; clone size: few; CDR3 DNA: TGTGCCACCAGTGAGGCAGGGCCGTATCAGCCCCAGCATTTT; CDR3 protein: CATSEAGPYQPQHF
D gene: NA; J gene: TRBJ2-1; V gene: TRBV3-1; clone size: few; CDR3 DNA: TGTGCCAGCAGCCAAGTTGCGGGTTCCTACAATGAGCAGTTCTTC; CDR3 protein: CASSQVAGSYNEQFF